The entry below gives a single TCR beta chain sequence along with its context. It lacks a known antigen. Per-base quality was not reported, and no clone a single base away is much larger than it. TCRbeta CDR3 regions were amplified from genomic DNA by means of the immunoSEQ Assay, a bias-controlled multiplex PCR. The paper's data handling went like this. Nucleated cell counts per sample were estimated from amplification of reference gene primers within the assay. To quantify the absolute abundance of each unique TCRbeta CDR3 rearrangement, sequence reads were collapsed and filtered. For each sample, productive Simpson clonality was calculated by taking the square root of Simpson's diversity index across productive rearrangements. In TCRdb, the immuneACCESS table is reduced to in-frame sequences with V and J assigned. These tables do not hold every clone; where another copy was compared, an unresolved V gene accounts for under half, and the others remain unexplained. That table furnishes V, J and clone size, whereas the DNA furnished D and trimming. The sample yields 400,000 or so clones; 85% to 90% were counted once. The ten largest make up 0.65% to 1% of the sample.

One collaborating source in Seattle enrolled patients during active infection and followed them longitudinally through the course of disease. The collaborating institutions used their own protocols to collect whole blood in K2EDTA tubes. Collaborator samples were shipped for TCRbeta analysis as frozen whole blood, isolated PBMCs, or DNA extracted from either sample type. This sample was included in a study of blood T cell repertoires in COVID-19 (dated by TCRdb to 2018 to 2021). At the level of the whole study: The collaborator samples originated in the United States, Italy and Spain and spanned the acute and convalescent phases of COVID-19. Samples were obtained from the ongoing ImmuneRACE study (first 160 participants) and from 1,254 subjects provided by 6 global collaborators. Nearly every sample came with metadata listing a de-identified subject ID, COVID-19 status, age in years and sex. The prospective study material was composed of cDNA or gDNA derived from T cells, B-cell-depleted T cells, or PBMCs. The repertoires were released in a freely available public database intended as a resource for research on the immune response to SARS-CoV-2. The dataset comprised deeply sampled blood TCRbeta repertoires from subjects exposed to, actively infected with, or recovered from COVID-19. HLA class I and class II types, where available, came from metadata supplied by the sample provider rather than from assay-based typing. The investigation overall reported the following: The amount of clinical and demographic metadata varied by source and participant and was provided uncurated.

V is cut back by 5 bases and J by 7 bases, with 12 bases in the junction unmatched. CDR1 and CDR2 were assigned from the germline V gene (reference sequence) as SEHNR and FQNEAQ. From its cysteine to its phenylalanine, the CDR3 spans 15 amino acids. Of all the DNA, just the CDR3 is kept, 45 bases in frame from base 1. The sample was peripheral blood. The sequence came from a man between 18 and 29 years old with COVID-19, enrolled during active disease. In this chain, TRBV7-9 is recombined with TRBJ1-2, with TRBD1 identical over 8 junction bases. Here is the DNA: TGTGCCAGCAGCCCTAGGACAGGGAGGAGGAGTGGCTACACCTTC. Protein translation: CASSPRTGRRSGYTF.